A selection of T cell receptor beta chains follows, all from one sample in a study of PD-1 blockade in mismatch repair-deficient tumors. TCRdb's copy holds only in-frame clones and misses some; the assay was immunoSEQ multiplex PCR. The data hold under 150,000 clones, with around 83% observed a single time. The source was peripheral blood, collected 44 weeks after starting pembrolizumab. These receptors all stem from an adult with mismatch repair-deficient cancer. Both conserved end residues are part of each CDR3. The order of the fields is J gene, V gene, CDR3 protein.

TRBJ2-7	TRBV19	CASSMGRTYEQYF
TRBJ2-1	TRBV25-1	CASSDSGTGVYNEQFF
TRBJ2-7	TRBV2	CASSLSGDELEQYF
TRBJ2-7	TRBV27	CASSPVLASSYEQYF
TRBJ2-5	TRBV5-1	CASSWEDRPVETQYF
TRBJ2-1	TRBV5-1	CASSLTESSYNEQFF
TRBJ2-7	TRBV4-3	CASSQRGGPDEQYF
TRBJ2-5	TRBV5-1	CASRPLTEGLQETQYF
TRBJ2-4	TRBV28	CASNGGEAKNIQYF
TRBJ1-1	TRBV14	CASSQAVRGRGSEAFF
TRBJ1-1	TRBV7-9	CASSVSGGGNTEAFF
TRBJ2-7	TRBV7-9	CASSFSGRAYEQYF
TRBJ1-1	TRBV6-1	CASSPRDRGYTEAFF
TRBJ2-6	TRBV11-2	CASSLWTGGSGANVLTF
TRBJ2-1	TRBV19	CASSGLAGSNEQFF
TRBJ2-5	TRBV6-6	CASSRTSRQETQYF
TRBJ1-2	TRBV18	CASSLPQGTGAPSSYGYTF
TRBJ2-1	TRBV14	CASSLSHNEQFF
TRBJ2-7	TRBV28	CASSFARQHEQYF
TRBJ1-5	TRBV12-5	CASGLFPNQPQHF
TRBJ2-5	TRBV6-1	CASRGVGMAQETQYF
TRBJ1-5	TRBV5-6	CASSRWAVNQPQHF
TRBJ2-5	TRBV29-1	CSVEDLAGGPEETQYF
TRBJ2-3	TRBV28	CASSKQDTDTQYF
TRBJ2-5	TRBV7-2	CASSLDQGQVNYQETQYF
TRBJ2-7	TRBV30	CAWSRPGRTRYEQYF
TRBJ2-7	TRBV29-1	CSVEDWVTGGESENYEQYF
TRBJ2-2	TRBV5-6	CASSFITGTETGELFF
TRBJ2-7	TRBV5-4	CASSVGPGAYEQYF
TRBJ2-7	TRBV7-9	CASSLGDRGYNEQYF
TRBJ2-5	TRBV4-2	CASSQEETPQETQYF
TRBJ1-4	TRBV4-1	CASSQVGVEKLFF
TRBJ2-1	TRBV5-1	CASSSQWLRGSYNEQFF